This T cell receptor beta chain was identified during a study of cytomegalovirus exposure and HLA in healthy donors. General study results and limits: Altogether, some 160 TCR beta chains were recorded as cytomegalovirus-associated. Per published reports, the classifier diagnosed cytomegalovirus status with high specificity and sensitivity.

Only in-frame clones appear in the TCRdb table, and some are missing; sequencing was by immunoSEQ multiplex PCR. Here the sample spans some 310,000 clones, roughly 87% being singletons. On this clone: Its specificity is unknown.

An approximately 120-subject validation cohort, separate from the approximately 720-subject first cohort, supplied the donors. Trimming pared 4 bases from V and 4 bases from J, leaving 13 bases between. The CDR3 spans 14 residues. Germline lookup yields CDR1 MGHRA and CDR2 YSYEKL. Sequenced sample: PBMCs. This TCR was recovered from a man in his thirties or forties in good health and CMV-seronegative. The V gene is TRBV4-1, the J gene TRBJ1-2; D ambiguous. The CDR3 reads CASSLYARGYGYTF. The CDR3 bases are TGCGCCAGCAGCCTCTACGCACGGGGCTATGGCTACACCTTC.